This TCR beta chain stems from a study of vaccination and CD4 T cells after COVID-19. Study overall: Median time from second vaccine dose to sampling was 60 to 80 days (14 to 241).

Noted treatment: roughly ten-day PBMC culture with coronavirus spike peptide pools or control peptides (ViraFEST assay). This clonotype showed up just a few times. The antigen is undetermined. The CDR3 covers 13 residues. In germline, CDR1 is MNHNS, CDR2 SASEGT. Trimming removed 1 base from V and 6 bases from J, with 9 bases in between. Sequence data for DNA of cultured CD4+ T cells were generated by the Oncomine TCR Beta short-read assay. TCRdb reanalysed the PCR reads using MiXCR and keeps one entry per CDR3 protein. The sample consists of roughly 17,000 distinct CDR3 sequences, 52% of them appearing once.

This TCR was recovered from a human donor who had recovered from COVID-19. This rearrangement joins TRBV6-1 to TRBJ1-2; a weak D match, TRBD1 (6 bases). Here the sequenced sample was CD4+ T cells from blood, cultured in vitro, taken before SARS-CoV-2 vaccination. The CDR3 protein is CASSEVQGDGYTF. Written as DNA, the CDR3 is TGTGCCAGCAGTGAAGTACAGGGTGATGGCTACACCTTC.